One sample yielded the 17 T cell receptor beta chains listed below, sequenced in a study of technical replicates of blood from a handful of donors. Data came from immunoSEQ multiplex PCR; TCRdb stores just in-frame clones and leaves some out. The data hold roughly 80,000 clones, with around 91% observed a single time. What was sequenced was T cells isolated from PBMCs. The receptors were sampled from a human donor in good health.

This chain joins TRBV15 and TRBJ1-2; 8 nucleotides match TRBD1. The germline V gene has CDR1 LNHNV and CDR2 YYDKDF (reference sequence). The CDR3 totals 15 residues. V was clipped by 5 bases and J by 3 bases; unmatched bases: 8. CDR3: CATSLGTGLDYGYTF. The CDR3 DNA is TGTGCCACCAGCCTAGGGACAGGCCTCGACTATGGCTACACCTTC.

The chain uses TRBV2 and TRBJ1-5; TRBD1 is a possible D gene (5 bases). CDR1 SNHLY and CDR2 FYNNEI come from the germline V gene. Trimming removed 6 bases at V and 5 bases at J, with 11 bases between. The CDR3 contains 13 residues. The CDR3 region is CASSRGVDQPQHF. The CDR3 region has the DNA TGTGCCAGCAGCCGGGGGGTGGATCAGCCCCAGCATTTT.

The rearrangement links TRBV5-8 to TRBJ2-1, with TRBD1 matching over 9 bases. Unmatched junction bases numbered 12, after V lost 10 bases and J lost 4 bases. The germline gives CDR1 SGHTS, CDR2 YDEGEE. The CDR3 sequence is 15 residues long. CDR3 DNA: TGTGCCGGGGACACCGGACAGGGGTATTACAATGAGCAGTTCTTC. Protein: CAGDTGQGYYNEQFF.

The V and J genes are TRBV19 and TRBJ1-1; D ambiguous. Trimming removed 5 bases from V and 1 base from J, with 11 bases in between. There are 14 residues in the CDR3. CDR1 is LNHDA and CDR2 is SQIVND in the germline V gene (reference sequence). The CDR3 coding sequence is TGTGCCAGTAGTTGGCTGTCGGGGAACACTGAAGCTTTCTTT. It translates to CASSWLSGNTEAFF.

V is TRBV28 and J is TRBJ1-1; D is perhaps TRBD1 (6 bases). V lost 2 bases and J 2 bases, leaving 9 bases between the germline ends. Per germline, CDR1 MDHEN and CDR2 SYDVKM. The CDR3 runs to 14 residues. The CDR3 bases are TGTGCCAGCAGTTTAGTAGGGACAAACACTGAAGCTTTCTTT. Translating it yields CASSLVGTNTEAFF. Filled out from reference TRBV28 and TRBJ1-1, the complete variable domain reads DVKVTQSSRYLVKRTGEKVFLECVQDMDHENMFWYRQDPGLGLRLIYFSYDVKMKEKGDIPEGYSVSREKKERFSLILESASTNQTSMYLCASSLVGTNTEAFFGQGTRLTVV.

This sequence joins TRBV6-4 and TRBJ2-3; D gene unclear. Germline V CDR1 and CDR2: MRHNA, SNTAGT. V lost 8 bases and J lost 6, with 15 bases in between. This CDR3 spans 13 amino acids. CDR3 amino acids: CASGTSVWDTQYF. The DNA for the CDR3 is TGTGCCAGCGGAACCAGCGTGTGGGATACGCAGTATTTT.

The V gene is TRBV28, the J gene TRBJ2-1, with 8 positions matching TRBD1. This CDR3 comprises 15 residues. Germline assignment: CDR1 MDHEN and CDR2 SYDVKM. Trimming cost V 5 bases and J 5 bases; bases outside gene matches: 8. The CDR3 bases are TGTGCCAGCAGTGCCTCGGGACAGGTTGACAATGAGCAGTTCTTC. Protein sequence: CASSASGQVDNEQFF.

The chain employs TRBV28 and TRBJ2-7; D remains unclear. This CDR3 has 13 amino acids. The V end lost 3 bases, the J end lost 3 bases, and 9 bases lay between the germline ends. CDR1 is MDHEN and CDR2 is SYDVKM in the germline V gene. Here the CDR3 reads CASSLTPYYEQYF. The CDR3 bases are TGTGCCAGCAGTTTGACTCCCTACTACGAGCAGTACTTC.

This chain connects TRBV6-1 to TRBJ2-1; TRBD2 agrees at 13 bases. The CDR3 spans 18 residues. Germline CDR1 is MNHNS and CDR2 is SASEGT. Losses at the gene ends were 3 bases for V and 0 bases for J; bases not matched to a gene: 5. This CDR3 is CASSDGLAGVGSYNEQFF. In nucleotides, the CDR3 is TGTGCCAGCAGTGACGGACTAGCGGGAGTAGGCTCCTACAATGAGCAGTTCTTC.

The rearrangement uses TRBV19 and TRBJ1-5; D is possibly TRBD1 (5 bases). The germline V and J ends were trimmed by 3 bases and 6 bases, with 12 bases remaining between them. Germline V gene lookup returns CDR1 LNHDA and CDR2 SQIVND (reference sequence). This CDR3 spans 14 amino acids. CDR3 residues: CASSILGEGQPQHF. In DNA form, the CDR3 reads TGTGCCAGTAGTATTTTAGGGGAGGGTCAGCCCCAGCATTTT.

This chain links TRBV9 with TRBJ1-4, with no clear D. CDR1 SGDLS and CDR2 YYNGEE come from the germline V gene. V lost 3 bases to trimming and J lost 2 bases, with 11 bases between them. The CDR3 length is 15 residues. The CDR3 DNA reads as TGTGCCAGCAGCGCCCTAGGAGGGACTAATGAAAAACTGTTTTTT. Translating it yields CASSALGGTNEKLFF. The complete variable domain, with remaining parts taken from reference TRBV9 and TRBJ1-4, reads DSGVTQTPKHLITATGQRVTLRCSPRSGDLSVYWYQQSLDQGLQFLIQYYNGEERAKGNILERFSAQQFPDLHSELNLSSLELGDSALYFCASSALGGTNEKLFFGSGTQLSVL.

The chain joins TRBV2 to TRBJ2-2, with 8 bases identical to TRBD2. Trimming removed 7 bases from V and 1 base from J; junction bases left unmatched: 8. Germline CDR1 reads SNHLY; CDR2 reads FYNNEI. The CDR3 sequence is 16 residues long. The CDR3 sequence is CASKDYGTRNTGELFF. Written as DNA, the CDR3 is TGTGCCAGCAAAGATTACGGGACTAGGAACACCGGGGAGCTGTTTTTT.

The V gene is TRBV9, the J gene TRBJ2-3; tentative D call: TRBD1 (6 bases). Germline V gene lookup returns CDR1 SGDLS and CDR2 YYNGEE. This CDR3 has 15 residues. The V end lost 4 bases, the J end lost 2 bases, and 14 bases lay between the germline ends. The CDR3 loop is CASSPLRGYTDTQYF. The DNA of the CDR3 is TGTGCCAGCAGCCCGTTAAGGGGGTACACAGATACGCAGTATTTT.

The CDR3 region has the DNA TGCAGCCTCTATAGCGGGACTCACAATGAGCAGTTCTTC. Translation gives CSLYSGTHNEQFF. The chain employs TRBV29-1 and TRBJ2-1, with 8 bases matching TRBD2. V gave up 8 bases and J gave up 5 bases; unmatched junction bases: 8. Germline CDR1 SQVTM, CDR2 ANQGSEA. This CDR3 has 13 residues.

This clone has only one observation. The chain is built from TRBV7-6 and TRBJ2-3; a possible D gene is TRBD2 (6 bases). Per germline, CDR1 SGHVS and CDR2 FNYEAQ. The CDR3 runs to 18 residues. Trimming cost V 1 base and J 2 bases, with 19 bases left between them. This chain's CDR3 is CASSLGSPGGATTDTQYF. The CDR3 DNA sequence: TGTGCCAGCAGCTTAGGGTCCCCTGGCGGGGCAACCACAGATACGCAGTATTTT.

The CDR3 DNA reads as TGTGCCAGCAGTTACTCGGCACCCTACAATGAGCAGTTCTTC. It codes for CASSYSAPYNEQFF. The chain couples TRBV6-5 to TRBJ2-1; D gene uncertain. Germline V gene data show CDR1 as MNHEY and CDR2 as SVGAGI. Trimming pared 0 bases from V and 2 bases from J, leaving 5 bases between. There are 14 residues in the CDR3.

V is TRBV19 and J is TRBJ1-1; the D is unclear. Trimming cost V 4 bases and J 2 bases, with 8 bases left between them. Germline V lookup: CDR1 LNHDA, CDR2 SQIVND (reference sequence). The CDR3 consists of 13 residues. Here the CDR3 reads CASSKTLNTEAFF. DNA for the CDR3: TGTGCCAGTAGTAAAACACTAAACACTGAAGCTTTCTTT.